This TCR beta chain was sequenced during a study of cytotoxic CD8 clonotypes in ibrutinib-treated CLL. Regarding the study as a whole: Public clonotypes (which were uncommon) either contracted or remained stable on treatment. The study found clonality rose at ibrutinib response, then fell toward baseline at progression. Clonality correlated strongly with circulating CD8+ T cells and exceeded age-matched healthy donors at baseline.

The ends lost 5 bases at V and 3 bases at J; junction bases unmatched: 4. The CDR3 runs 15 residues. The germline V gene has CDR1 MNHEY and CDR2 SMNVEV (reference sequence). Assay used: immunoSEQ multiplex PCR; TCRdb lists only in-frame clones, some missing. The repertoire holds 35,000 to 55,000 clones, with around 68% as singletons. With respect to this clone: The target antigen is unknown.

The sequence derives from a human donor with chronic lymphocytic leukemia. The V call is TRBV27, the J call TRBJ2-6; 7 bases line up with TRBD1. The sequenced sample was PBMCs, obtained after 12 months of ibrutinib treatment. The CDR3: CASSQGVGGANVLTF. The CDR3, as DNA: TGTGCCAGCAGTCAGGGGGTCGGTGGGGCCAACGTCCTGACTTTC.